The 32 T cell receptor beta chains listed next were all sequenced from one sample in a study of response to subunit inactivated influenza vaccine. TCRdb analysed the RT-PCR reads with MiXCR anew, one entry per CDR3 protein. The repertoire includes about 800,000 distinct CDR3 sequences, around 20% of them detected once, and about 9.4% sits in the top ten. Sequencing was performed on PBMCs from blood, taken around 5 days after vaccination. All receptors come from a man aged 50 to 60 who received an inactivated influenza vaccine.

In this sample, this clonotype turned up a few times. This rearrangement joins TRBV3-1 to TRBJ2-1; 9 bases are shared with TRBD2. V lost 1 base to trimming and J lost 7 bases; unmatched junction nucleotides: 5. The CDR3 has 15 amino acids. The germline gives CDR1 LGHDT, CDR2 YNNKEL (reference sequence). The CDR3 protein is CASSQGSGSMNEQFF. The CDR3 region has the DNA TGTGCCAGCAGCCAAGGTAGCGGGAGTATGAATGAGCAGTTCTTC.

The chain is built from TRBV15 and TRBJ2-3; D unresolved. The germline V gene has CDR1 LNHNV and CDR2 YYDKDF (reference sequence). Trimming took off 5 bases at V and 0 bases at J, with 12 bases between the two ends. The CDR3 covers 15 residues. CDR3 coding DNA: TGTGCCACCAGCGTTTGGCCAGCTAGCACAGATACGCAGTATTTT. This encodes CATSVWPASTDTQYF.

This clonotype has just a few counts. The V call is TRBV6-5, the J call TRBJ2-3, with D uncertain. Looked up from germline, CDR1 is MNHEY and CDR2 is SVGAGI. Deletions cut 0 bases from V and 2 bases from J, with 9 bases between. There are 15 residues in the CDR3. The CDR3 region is CASSYSITNTDTQYF. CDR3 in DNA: TGTGCCAGCAGTTACTCTATTACGAACACAGATACGCAGTATTTT.

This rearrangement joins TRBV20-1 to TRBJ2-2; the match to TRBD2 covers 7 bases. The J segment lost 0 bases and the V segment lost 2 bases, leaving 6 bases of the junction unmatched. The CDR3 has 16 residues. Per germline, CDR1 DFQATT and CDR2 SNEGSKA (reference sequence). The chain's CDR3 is CSARRAGDSNTGELFF. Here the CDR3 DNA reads TGCAGTGCTAGAAGGGCGGGGGATTCGAACACCGGGGAGCTGTTTTTT.

CDR3 DNA sequence: TGTGCCAGCAGTTTTAGGGCCACCCAAAGCGGGAGCCCCAATGAGCAGTTCTTC. It codes for CASSFRATQSGSPNEQFF. The chain joins TRBV12-3 or TRBV12-4 to TRBJ2-1, with 8 bases aligning to TRBD2. The V and J ends lost 3 bases and 6 bases, in that order; junction bases with no gene match: 16. There are 18 residues in the CDR3.

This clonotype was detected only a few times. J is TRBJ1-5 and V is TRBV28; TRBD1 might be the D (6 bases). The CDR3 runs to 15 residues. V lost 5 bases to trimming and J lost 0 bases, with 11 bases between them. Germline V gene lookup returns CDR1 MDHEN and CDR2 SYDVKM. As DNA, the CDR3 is TGTGCCAGCAGTCGCAGGGGAAGTAGCAATCAGCCCCAGCATTTT. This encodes CASSRRGSSNQPQHF. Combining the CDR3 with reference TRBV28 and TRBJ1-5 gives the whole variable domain DVKVTQSSRYLVKRTGEKVFLECVQDMDHENMFWYRQDPGLGLRLIYFSYDVKMKEKGDIPEGYSVSREKKERFSLILESASTNQTSMYLCASSRRGSSNQPQHFGDGTRLSIL.

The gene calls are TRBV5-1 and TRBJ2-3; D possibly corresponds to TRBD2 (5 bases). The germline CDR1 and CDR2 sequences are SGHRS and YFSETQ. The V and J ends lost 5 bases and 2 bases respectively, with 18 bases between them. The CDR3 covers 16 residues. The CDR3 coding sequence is TGCGCCAGCAGGCCCTGGGGAGTGGGCAACACAGATACGCAGTATTTT. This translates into CASRPWGVGNTDTQYF.

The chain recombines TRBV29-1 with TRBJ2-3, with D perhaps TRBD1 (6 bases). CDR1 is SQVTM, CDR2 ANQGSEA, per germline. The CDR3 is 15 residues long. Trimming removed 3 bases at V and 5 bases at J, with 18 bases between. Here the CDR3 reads CSVEPTGFMGDTQYF. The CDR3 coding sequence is TGCAGCGTTGAGCCGACAGGATTTATGGGAGATACGCAGTATTTT.

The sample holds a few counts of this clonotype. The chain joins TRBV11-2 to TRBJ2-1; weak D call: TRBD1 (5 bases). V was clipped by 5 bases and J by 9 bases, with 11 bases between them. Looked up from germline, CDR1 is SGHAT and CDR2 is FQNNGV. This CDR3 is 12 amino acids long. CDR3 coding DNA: TGTGCCAGCAGCCCAGGGTTTGCTGAGCAGTTCTTC. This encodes CASSPGFAEQFF. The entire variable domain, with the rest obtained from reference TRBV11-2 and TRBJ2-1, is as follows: EAGVAQSPRYKIIEKRQSVAFWCNPISGHATLYWYQQILGQGPKLLIQFQNNGVVDDSQLPKDRFSAERLKGVDSTLKIQPAKLEDSAVYLCASSPGFAEQFFGPGTRLTVL.

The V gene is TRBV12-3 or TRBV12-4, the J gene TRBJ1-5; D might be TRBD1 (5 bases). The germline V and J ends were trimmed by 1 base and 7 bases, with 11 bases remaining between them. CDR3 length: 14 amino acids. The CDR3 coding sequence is TGTGCCAGCAGTTTAGTAGCGGGGGGGCAGCCCCAGCATTTT. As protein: CASSLVAGGQPQHF.

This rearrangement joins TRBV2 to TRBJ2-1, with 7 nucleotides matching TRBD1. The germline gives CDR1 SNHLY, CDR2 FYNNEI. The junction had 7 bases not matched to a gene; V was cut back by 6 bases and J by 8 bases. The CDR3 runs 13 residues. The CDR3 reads CASRDTGVHEQFF. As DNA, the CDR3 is TGTGCCAGCAGAGACACAGGGGTCCATGAGCAGTTCTTC. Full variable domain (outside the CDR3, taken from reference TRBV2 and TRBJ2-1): EPEVTQTPSHQVTQMGQEVILRCVPISNHLYFYWYRQILGQKVEFLVSFYNNEISEKSEIFDDQFSVERPDGSNFTLKIRSTKLEDSAMYFCASRDTGVHEQFFGPGTRLTVL.

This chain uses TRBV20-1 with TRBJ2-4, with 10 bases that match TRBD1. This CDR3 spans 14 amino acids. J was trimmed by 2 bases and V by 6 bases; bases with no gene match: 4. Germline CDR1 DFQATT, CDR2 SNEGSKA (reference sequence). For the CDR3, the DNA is TGCAGTGCCCGGACAGGGGGAACCAAAAACATTCAGTACTTC. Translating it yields CSARTGGTKNIQYF.

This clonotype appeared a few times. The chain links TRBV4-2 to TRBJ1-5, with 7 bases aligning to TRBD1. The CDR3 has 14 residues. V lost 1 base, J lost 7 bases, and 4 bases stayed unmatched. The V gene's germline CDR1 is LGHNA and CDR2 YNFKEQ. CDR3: CASSQAGGGQPQHF. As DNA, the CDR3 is TGTGCCAGCAGCCAAGCCGGAGGGGGCCAGCCCCAGCATTTT.

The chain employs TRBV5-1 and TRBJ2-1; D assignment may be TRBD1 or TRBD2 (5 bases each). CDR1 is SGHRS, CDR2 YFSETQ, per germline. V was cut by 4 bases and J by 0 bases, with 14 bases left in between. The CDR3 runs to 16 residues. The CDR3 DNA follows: TGCGCCAGCAGCACACGAGGGACGGGCTCCTACAATGAGCAGTTCTTC. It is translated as CASSTRGTGSYNEQFF.

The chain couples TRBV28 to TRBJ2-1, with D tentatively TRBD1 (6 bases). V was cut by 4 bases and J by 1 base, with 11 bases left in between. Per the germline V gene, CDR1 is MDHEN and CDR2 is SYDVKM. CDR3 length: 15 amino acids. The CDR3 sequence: CASSSGTKSYNEQFF. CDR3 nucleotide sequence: TGTGCCAGCAGTTCCGGGACAAAGTCCTACAATGAGCAGTTCTTC. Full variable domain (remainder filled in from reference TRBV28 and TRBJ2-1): DVKVTQSSRYLVKRTGEKVFLECVQDMDHENMFWYRQDPGLGLRLIYFSYDVKMKEKGDIPEGYSVSREKKERFSLILESASTNQTSMYLCASSSGTKSYNEQFFGPGTRLTVL.

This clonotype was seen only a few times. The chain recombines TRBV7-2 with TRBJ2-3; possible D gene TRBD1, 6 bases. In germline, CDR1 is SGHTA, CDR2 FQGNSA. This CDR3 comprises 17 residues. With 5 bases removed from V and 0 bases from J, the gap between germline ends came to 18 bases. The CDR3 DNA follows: TGTGCCAGCAGCCCGGAGGACAGTTCTTTTAGCACAGATACGCAGTATTTT. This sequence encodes CASSPEDSSFSTDTQYF.

CDR3 in DNA: TGTGCCAGCAGCTTGGGGGGACGAGATTCACCCCTCCACTTT. Encoded protein: CASSLGGRDSPLHF. The chain is built from TRBV5-8 and TRBJ1-6, with TRBD1 as a possible D gene (5 bases). V was pared by 0 bases and J by 8 bases, with 9 bases between. The CDR3 has 14 residues. Germline values: CDR1 SGHTS, CDR2 YDEGEE. The variable domain in full, with the rest retrieved from reference TRBV5-8 and TRBJ1-6, is EAGVTQSPTHLIKTRGQQATLRCSPISGHTSVYWYQQALGLGLQFLLWYDEGEERNRGNFPPRFSGRQFPNYSSELNVNALELEDSALYLCASSLGGRDSPLHFGNGTRLTVT.

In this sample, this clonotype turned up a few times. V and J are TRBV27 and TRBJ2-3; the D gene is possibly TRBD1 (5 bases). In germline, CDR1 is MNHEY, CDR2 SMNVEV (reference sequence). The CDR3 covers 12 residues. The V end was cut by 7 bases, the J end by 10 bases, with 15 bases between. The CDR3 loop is CASTSLGLPQYF. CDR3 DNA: TGTGCCAGCACCTCTCTGGGGCTACCGCAGTATTTT.

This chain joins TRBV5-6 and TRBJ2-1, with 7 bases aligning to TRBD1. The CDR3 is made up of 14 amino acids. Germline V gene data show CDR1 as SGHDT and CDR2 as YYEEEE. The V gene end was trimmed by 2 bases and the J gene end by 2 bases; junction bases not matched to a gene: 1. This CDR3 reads CASSFGTAYNEQFF. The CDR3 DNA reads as TGTGCCAGCAGCTTTGGGACAGCCTACAATGAGCAGTTCTTC.

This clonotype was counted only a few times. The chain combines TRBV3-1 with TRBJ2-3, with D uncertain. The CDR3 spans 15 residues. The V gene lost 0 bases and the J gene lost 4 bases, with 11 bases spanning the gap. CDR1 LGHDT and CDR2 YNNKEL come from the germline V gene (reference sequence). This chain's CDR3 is CASSQDLVGADTQYF. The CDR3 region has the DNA TGTGCCAGCAGCCAAGATCTCGTCGGTGCAGATACGCAGTATTTT.

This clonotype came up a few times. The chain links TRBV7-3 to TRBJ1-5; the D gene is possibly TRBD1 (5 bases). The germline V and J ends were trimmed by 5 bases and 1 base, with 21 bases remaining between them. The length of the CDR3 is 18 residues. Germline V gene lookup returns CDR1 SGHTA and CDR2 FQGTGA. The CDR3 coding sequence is TGTGCCAGCAGCAGTCAAGGGGCAGGGTCGATAAGCAATCAGCCCCAGCATTTT. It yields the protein CASSSQGAGSISNQPQHF.

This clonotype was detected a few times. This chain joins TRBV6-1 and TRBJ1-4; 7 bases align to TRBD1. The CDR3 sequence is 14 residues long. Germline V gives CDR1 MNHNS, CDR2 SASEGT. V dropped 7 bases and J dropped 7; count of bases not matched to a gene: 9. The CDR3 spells CASTSSGGREKLFF. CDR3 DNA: TGTGCCAGCACCTCTTCAGGGGGGCGTGAAAAACTGTTTTTT.

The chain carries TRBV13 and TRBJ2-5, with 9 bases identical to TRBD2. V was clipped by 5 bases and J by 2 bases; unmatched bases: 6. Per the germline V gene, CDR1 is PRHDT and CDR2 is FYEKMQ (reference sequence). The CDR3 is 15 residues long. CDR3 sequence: CASSTPTSGQETQYF. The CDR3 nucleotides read TGTGCCAGCAGCACCCCGACTAGCGGACAAGAGACCCAGTACTTC.

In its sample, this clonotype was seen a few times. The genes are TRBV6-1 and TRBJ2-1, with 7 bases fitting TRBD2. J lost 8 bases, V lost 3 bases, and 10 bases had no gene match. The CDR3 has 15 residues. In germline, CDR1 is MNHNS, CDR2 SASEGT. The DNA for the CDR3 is TGTGCCAGCAGTGACCGGGACTATAGAGGAGATGAGCAGTTCTTC. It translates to CASSDRDYRGDEQFF.

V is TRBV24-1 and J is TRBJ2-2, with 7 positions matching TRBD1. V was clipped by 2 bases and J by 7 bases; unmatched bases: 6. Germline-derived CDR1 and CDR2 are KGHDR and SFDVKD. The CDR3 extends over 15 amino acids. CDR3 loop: CATSDSRQGVGELFF. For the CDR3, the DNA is TGTGCCACCAGTGATTCCCGACAGGGAGTCGGGGAGCTGTTTTTT.

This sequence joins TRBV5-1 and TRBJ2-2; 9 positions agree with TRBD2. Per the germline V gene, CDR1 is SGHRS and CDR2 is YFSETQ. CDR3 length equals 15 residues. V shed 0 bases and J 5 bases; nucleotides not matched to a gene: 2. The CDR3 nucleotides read TGCGCCAGCAGCTTGGATGCGGGGGGGACCGGGGAGCTGTTTTTT. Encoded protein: CASSLDAGGTGELFF.

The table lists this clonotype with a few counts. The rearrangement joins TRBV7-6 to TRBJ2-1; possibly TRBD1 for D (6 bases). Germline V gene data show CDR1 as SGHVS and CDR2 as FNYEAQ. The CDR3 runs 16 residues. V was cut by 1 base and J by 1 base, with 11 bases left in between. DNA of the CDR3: TGTGCCAGCAGCTTAGAGGGGGATAGTTCCTACAATGAGCAGTTCTTC. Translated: CASSLEGDSSYNEQFF.

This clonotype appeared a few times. CDR3 loop: CASSVGLAVSYNEQFF. The DNA for the CDR3 is TGTGCCAGCAGCGTGGGACTAGCGGTTTCTTACAATGAGCAGTTCTTC. This chain uses TRBV9 with TRBJ2-1, with 11 nucleotides matching TRBD2. The CDR3 extends over 16 amino acids. Germline assignment: CDR1 SGDLS and CDR2 YYNGEE. The J segment lost 4 bases and the V segment lost 2 bases, leaving 5 bases of the junction unmatched.

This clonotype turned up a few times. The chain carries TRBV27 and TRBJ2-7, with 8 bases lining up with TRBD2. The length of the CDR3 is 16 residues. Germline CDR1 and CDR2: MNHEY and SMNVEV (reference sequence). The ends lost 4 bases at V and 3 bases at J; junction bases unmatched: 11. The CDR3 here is CASSSALSGTNYEQYF. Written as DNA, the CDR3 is TGTGCCAGCAGTTCCGCGCTTAGCGGGACTAACTACGAGCAGTACTTC.

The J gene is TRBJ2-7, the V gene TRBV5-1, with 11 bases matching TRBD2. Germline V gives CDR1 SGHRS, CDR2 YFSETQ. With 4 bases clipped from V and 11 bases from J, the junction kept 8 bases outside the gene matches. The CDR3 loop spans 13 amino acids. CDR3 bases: TGCGCCAGCAGCATCCAGACTAGCGGGATCAAGTACTTC. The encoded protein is CASSIQTSGIKYF.

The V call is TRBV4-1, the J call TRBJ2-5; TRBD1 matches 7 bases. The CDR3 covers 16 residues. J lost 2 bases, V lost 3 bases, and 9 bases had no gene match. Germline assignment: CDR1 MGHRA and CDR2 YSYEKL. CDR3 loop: CASSQETGTAQETQYF. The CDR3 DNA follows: TGCGCCAGCAGCCAGGAGACAGGGACGGCGCAAGAGACCCAGTACTTC.

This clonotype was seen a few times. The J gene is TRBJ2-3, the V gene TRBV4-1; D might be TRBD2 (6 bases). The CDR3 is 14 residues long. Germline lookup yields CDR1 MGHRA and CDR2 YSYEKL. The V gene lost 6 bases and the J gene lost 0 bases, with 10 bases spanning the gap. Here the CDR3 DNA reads TGCGCCAGCAGGCCTACTAGCAGCACAGATACGCAGTATTTT. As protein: CASRPTSSTDTQYF.